This TCR beta chain stems from a study of shared clonotypes between healthy human individuals. Study at large: The study used three CD4 naive, three CD4 memory, two CD8 naive and one CD8 memory plate per donor.

As for this clone: The antigen is not known.

The protocol was immunoSEQ multiplex PCR, while the TCRdb copy is restricted to in-frame clones and leaves out a portion. The sample holds roughly 550,000 clones, around 95% seen once. The germline V gene encodes CDR1 MNHEY and CDR2 SMNVEV (reference sequence). This CDR3 has 15 residues. Trimming removed 1 base at V and 5 bases at J, with 14 bases between. The study's findings and limits: Naive subsets, compared against memory subsets, generally had larger estimated richness values.

As defined, naive CD8 cells were CD45RO-negative and positively selected for CCR7, with terminally differentiated effector memory CD45RA+ cells excluded. The chain couples TRBV27 to TRBJ2-5; D is undetermined. This sequence originates from a woman aged 25 to 39 in good health. The sequencing sample was made of naive CD8+ T cells sorted from blood. The CDR3 loop is CASSLFGLVGETQYF. In nucleotides, the CDR3 is TGTGCCAGCAGTTTATTCGGCCTAGTTGGTGAGACCCAGTACTTC.